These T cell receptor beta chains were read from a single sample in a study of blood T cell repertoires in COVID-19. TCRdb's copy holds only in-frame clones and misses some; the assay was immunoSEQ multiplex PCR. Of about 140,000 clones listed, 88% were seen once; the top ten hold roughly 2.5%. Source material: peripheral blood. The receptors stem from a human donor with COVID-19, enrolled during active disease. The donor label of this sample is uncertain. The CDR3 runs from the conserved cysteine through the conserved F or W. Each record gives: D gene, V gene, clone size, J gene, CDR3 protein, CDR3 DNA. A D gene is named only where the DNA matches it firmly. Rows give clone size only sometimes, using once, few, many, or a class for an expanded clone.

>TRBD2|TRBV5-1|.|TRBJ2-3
CASSPLAGELDTQYF
TGCGCCAGCAGCCCACTAGCGGGGGAACTAGATACGCAGTATTTT
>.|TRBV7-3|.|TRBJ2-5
CASSADGQPRETQYF
TGTGCCAGCAGCGCCGACGGACAGCCCAGGGAGACCCAGTACTTC
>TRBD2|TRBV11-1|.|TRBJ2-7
CASSLSGASYEQYF
TGTGCCAGCAGCTTGAGCGGGGCCTCCTACGAGCAGTACTTC
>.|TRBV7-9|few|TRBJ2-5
CASSLVQGSQETQYF
TGTGCCAGCAGCTTAGTACAGGGTAGCCAAGAGACCCAGTACTTC
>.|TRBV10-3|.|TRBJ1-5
CAISESGAGNQPQHF
TGTGCCATCAGTGAGTCAGGGGCCGGCAATCAGCCCCAGCATTTT
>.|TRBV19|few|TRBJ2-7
CASSSPGTSSYEQYF
TGTGCCAGTAGCTCACCCGGGACAAGCTCCTACGAGCAGTACTTC
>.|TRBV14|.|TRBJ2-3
CASSLDGKSTDTQYF
TGTGCCAGCAGCCTCGACGGGAAAAGCACAGATACGCAGTATTTT
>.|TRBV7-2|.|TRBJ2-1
CASSLFGGAGSSNEQFF
TGTGCCAGCAGCTTATTTGGGGGCGCAGGGTCGAGCAATGAGCAGTTCTTC
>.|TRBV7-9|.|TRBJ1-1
CASNLELSAEAFF
TGTGCCAGCAACCTAGAGTTATCGGCTGAAGCTTTCTTT
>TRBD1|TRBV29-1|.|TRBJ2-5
CSADTGGTETQYF
TGCAGCGCGGATACAGGGGGCACAGAGACCCAGTACTTC
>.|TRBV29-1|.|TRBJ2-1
CSVAGGQLTGGEQFF
TGCAGCGTTGCGGGAGGACAGCTCACTGGTGGTGAGCAGTTCTTC
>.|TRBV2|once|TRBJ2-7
CARGRPGYEQYF
TGTGCCAGGGGGAGGCCAGGGTACGAGCAGTACTTC
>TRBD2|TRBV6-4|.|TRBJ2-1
CASSPGGGAYNEQFF
TGTGCCAGCAGCCCTGGCGGGGGGGCCTACAATGAGCAGTTCTTC
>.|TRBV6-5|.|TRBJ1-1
CASMFAGSNEAFF
TGTGCCAGCATGTTCGCCGGTAGTAATGAAGCTTTCTTT
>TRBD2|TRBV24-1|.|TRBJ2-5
CATSDWGLAGGETQYF
TGTGCCACCAGTGATTGGGGACTAGCGGGAGGAGAGACTCAGTACTTC
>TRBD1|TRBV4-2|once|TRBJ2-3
CASSQDRAGGQGVRDTQYF
TGTGCCAGCAGCCAAGATAGGGCGGGGGGACAGGGGGTGAGAGATACGCAGTATTTT
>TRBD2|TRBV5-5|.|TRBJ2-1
CASSLVSSGPSSYNEQFF
TGTGCCAGCAGCTTGGTGTCTAGCGGGCCCAGCTCCTACAATGAGCAGTTCTTC
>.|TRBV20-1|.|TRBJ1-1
CSASRAPIGIF
TGCAGTGCTAGTAGGGCGCCCATCGGGATCTTT
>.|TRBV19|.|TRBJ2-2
CASSPWGPPADTGELFF
TGTGCCAGTAGTCCCTGGGGGCCCCCGGCGGACACCGGGGAGCTGTTTTTT
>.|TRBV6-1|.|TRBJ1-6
CASSEPRHAFSRSPLHF
TGTGCCAGCAGTGAACCAAGACACGCATTCTCTCGGTCACCCCTCCACTTT
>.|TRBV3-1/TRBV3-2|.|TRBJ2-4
CASSHQGGGSGNIQYF
TGTGCCAGCAGCCATCAGGGGGGAGGTAGTGGGAACATTCAGTACTTC
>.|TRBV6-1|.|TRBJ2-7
CASSELATRLKYEQYF
TGTGCCAGCAGTGAACTGGCAACCAGACTAAAGTACGAGCAGTACTTC